This T cell receptor (beta chain) was profiled in a study of cytomegalovirus exposure and HLA in healthy donors. Whole-study results and caveats: The presence/absence work took it that sequencing depth was about the same across donors. Researchers counted around 180 TCR beta chains as cytomegalovirus-associated.

For this clone: Antigen specificity is unknown.

Per the germline V gene, CDR1 is LGHNT and CDR2 is FRNRAP. Trimming stripped 3 bases from V and 4 bases from J, with 12 bases between. The CDR3 contains 14 residues. PCR amplification relied on 60 Vbeta primers (plus 13 Jbeta primers). Clones were read by immunoSEQ multiplex PCR, and TCRdb kept only the in-frame ones, dropping some. The sample has around 120,000 clones, 80% seen once. This receptor was obtained from a woman aged 40 to 49 in good health and CMV-seronegative. The rearrangement joins TRBV12-5 to TRBJ2-5; the D is unclear. The material sequenced was PBMCs. CDR3 amino acids: CASGFPGPLETQYF. The DNA of the CDR3 is TGTGCTAGTGGTTTCCCAGGTCCTTTAGAGACCCAGTACTTC.